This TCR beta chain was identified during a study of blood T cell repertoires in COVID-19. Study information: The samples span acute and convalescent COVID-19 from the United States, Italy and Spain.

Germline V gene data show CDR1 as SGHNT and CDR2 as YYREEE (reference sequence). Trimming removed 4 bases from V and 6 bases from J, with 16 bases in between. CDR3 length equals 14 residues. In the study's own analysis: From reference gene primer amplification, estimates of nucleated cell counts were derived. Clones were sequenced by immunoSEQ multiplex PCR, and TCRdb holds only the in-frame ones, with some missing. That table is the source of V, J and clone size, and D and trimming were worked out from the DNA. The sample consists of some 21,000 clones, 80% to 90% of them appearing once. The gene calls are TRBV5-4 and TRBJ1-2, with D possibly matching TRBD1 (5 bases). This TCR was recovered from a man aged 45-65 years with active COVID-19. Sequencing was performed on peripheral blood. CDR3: CASSPPQGPNGYTF. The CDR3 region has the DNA TGTGCCAGCAGCCCCCCGCAGGGCCCCAATGGCTACACCTTC. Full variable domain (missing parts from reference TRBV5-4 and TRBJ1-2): ETGVTQSPTHLIKTRGQQVTLRCSSQSGHNTVSWYQQALGQGPQFIFQYYREEENGRGNFPPRFSGLQFPNYSSELNVNALELDDSALYLCASSPPQGPNGYTFGSGTRLTVV.